This T cell receptor (beta chain) came from a study of blood T cells in healthy people across ages. Study-wide results and limits: Older individuals had lower TCR beta diversity per million T cells (the decline was roughly linear). Any changes in expanded clonotypes were possibly confounded, as donor CMV status remained unknown.

With regard to this clonotype: Its cognate antigen is unknown.

Trimming at V came to 4 bases and at J to 8 bases, leaving 7 bases not matched to a gene. The CDR3 is made up of 13 amino acids. Germline loops: CDR1 DFQATT, CDR2 SNEGSKA (reference sequence). It was with a sample-barcoded 5' primer and a J-beta primer mix that a second PCR of roughly 6 to 12 cycles was run. TCRdb re-derived calls from the 5' RACE reads in MiXCR, one entry per CDR3 protein. The sample carries about 730,000 distinct CDR3 sequences, 43% recorded once. Each of the donors had around 10 milliliters of peripheral blood drawn into EDTA-treated Vacutainer tubes. Samples each had at least 5 micrograms of total RNA extracted.

This chain links TRBV20-1 with TRBJ2-1; 8 nucleotides match TRBD2. The specimen was blood. This TCR was sampled from a woman aged 60-75 years in good health. CDR3: CSAIAGGRYEQFF. DNA of the CDR3: TGCAGTGCTATCGCGGGAGGCAGATATGAGCAGTTCTTC.